The present T cell receptor beta chain was sequenced within a study of CD8+ T cells in alopecia areata. About the study: Dosing spanned 6 to 18 months on tofacitinib, then 6 months off drug.

As concerns this clone: Its antigen is undetermined.

Overall study findings and caveats: There were also resident alphabeta T cells of normal skin sequenced in scalp samples. Normal scalp showed lower clonality than lesional scalp, especially alopecia totalis/universalis.

Extracted from the samples, RNA was reverse transcribed into cDNA to serve as the sequencing template. The data were produced by immunoSEQ multiplex PCR, yet TCRdb's version contains in-frame clones alone and is incomplete. The repertoire holds about 200,000 clones, with roughly 64% as singletons. Treatment of the sample: oral pan-JAK inhibitor, 5-10 mg twice daily. Individuals with alopecia areata gave both lesional scalp punch biopsies and peripheral blood for collection. The CDR3 runs to 14 residues. Looked up from germline, CDR1 is MRHNA and CDR2 is SNTAGT. V lost 4 bases and J lost 5, with 11 bases in between.

The TCR originated in a human donor with alopecia areata. The chain employs TRBV6-4 and TRBJ2-2; D is perhaps TRBD1 (5 bases). This specimen was CD4+ T cells sorted from blood, taken at week 24, from a patient treated with tofacitinib. The CDR3 here is CASSVGAETGELFF. CDR3 coding DNA: TGTGCCAGCAGTGTAGGGGCGGAAACCGGGGAGCTGTTTTTT.